The next 17 T cell receptor beta chains were all read from a single sample in a study of T cells in Graves' hyperthyroidism and ophthalmopathy. The TCR beta CDR3 regions underwent amplification using RNA transcripts as the source. The HTBI primer set was used in a first-round RT-PCR of the TCR CDR3. TCRdb fed the multiplex PCR reads into MiXCR, producing one record per CDR3 protein. The sample includes some 200,000 distinct CDR3 sequences, 15% to 20% of them seen just once. The specimen sequenced was blood. These receptor sequences come from a middle-aged man with Graves' hyperthyroidism.

A few counts support this clonotype. The chain has TRBV4-3 and TRBJ1-1; D call uncertain. The CDR3 is 15 residues long. Germline V gene data show CDR1 as LGHNA and CDR2 as YSLEER. Trimming stripped 0 bases from V and 5 bases from J, with 13 bases between. The CDR3 protein is CASSQDTGPRTEAFF. As DNA, the CDR3 is TGCGCCAGCAGCCAAGACACCGGACCGCGGACTGAAGCTTTCTTT.

This clonotype has a count of ten or more. The chain has TRBV28 and TRBJ1-1; 10 nucleotides align to TRBD1. Germline-derived CDR1 and CDR2 are MDHEN and SYDVKM. The CDR3 spans 19 residues. V lost 6 bases, J lost 4 bases, and 20 bases stayed unmatched. CDR3 loop: CASRSAGTGVTLGGTEAFF. CDR3 nucleotides: TGTGCCAGCAGATCCGCCGGGACAGGGGTTACCTTAGGCGGCACTGAAGCTTTCTTT.

In this sample, this clonotype turned up many times. The chain is built from TRBV5-8 and TRBJ2-3, with no clear D. The V end was cut by 1 base, the J end by 0 bases, with 9 bases between. CDR1 is SGHTS, CDR2 YDEGEE, per germline. The CDR3 has 15 residues. Here the CDR3 DNA reads TGTGCCAGCAGCTTGAGTCCTGTTAGCACAGATACGCAGTATTTT. This sequence encodes CASSLSPVSTDTQYF. The full variable domain, with the rest looked up from reference TRBV5-8 and TRBJ2-3, is EAGVTQSPTHLIKTRGQQATLRCSPISGHTSVYWYQQALGLGLQFLLWYDEGEERNRGNFPPRFSGRQFPNYSSELNVNALELEDSALYLCASSLSPVSTDTQYFGPGTRLTVL.

The chain uses TRBV27 and TRBJ2-7; 8 bases agree with TRBD2. CDR3 length: 16 residues. Germline lookup yields CDR1 MNHEY and CDR2 SMNVEV (reference sequence). J gave up 0 bases and V 6 bases, and 10 bases lay outside the gene matches. The chain's CDR3 is CASSGPSLAGSYEQYF. The CDR3 region has the DNA TGTGCCAGCAGCGGTCCCTCCCTAGCGGGCTCCTACGAGCAGTACTTC.

This CDR3 reads CASSQERVRGRNEQFF. In DNA, the CDR3 is TGCGCCAGCAGCCAAGAGAGGGTACGGGGGAGGAATGAGCAGTTCTTC. The chain couples TRBV4-1 to TRBJ2-1; D possibly corresponds to TRBD2 (6 bases). Germline lookup yields CDR1 MGHRA and CDR2 YSYEKL. CDR3 length equals 16 residues. Trimming shortened V by 0 bases and J by 7 bases, and 16 bases separated the two germline ends.

This clonotype has a handful of counts. The chain's CDR3 is CASSPNTAAFF. The CDR3 DNA is TGTGCCAGCAGCCCCAATACGGCAGCTTTCTTT. The chain combines TRBV7-9 with TRBJ1-1, with unresolved D. Trimming cost V 5 bases and J 10 bases, with 11 bases left between them. Germline V gives CDR1 SEHNR, CDR2 FQNEAQ (reference sequence). The CDR3 sequence is 11 residues long.

The chain joins TRBV7-2 to TRBJ1-1, with TRBD1 identical over 7 bases. Germline lookup yields CDR1 SGHTA and CDR2 FQGNSA. The CDR3 extends over 16 amino acids. The V segment lost 1 base and the J segment 1 base; nucleotides outside the gene matches: 6. This CDR3 is CASSLVRGQSNTEAFF. The CDR3 DNA sequence: TGTGCCAGCAGCTTAGTTAGGGGACAGTCGAACACTGAAGCTTTCTTT.

This clonotype was counted ten times or more. The chain has TRBV11-2 and TRBJ2-5, with TRBD2 matching over 13 bases. Trimming at V came to 1 base and at J to 5 bases, leaving 10 bases not matched to a gene. The length of the CDR3 is 18 residues. The germline V gene has CDR1 SGHAT and CDR2 FQNNGV. CDR3 DNA: TGTGCCAGCAGCTTAGGCCGCCGTGGACTAGCGGGAGTGGAGACCCAGTACTTC. Amino acid sequence: CASSLGRRGLAGVETQYF.

The DNA of the CDR3 is TGTGCCCTCCAGTCTGGGACTGGGTCATTGCAGACCCAGTACTTC. This codes for CALQSGTGSLQTQYF. The V and J genes are TRBV6-2 or TRBV6-3 and TRBJ2-5; D is possibly TRBD2 (6 bases). The CDR3 has 15 amino acids. The V end lost 11 bases, the J end lost 6 bases, and 25 bases lay between the germline ends. The V gene's germline CDR1 is MNHEY and CDR2 SVGEGT.

There are a few counts of this clonotype. The chain carries TRBV5-6 and TRBJ2-2, with TRBD1 as a possible D gene (5 bases). The CDR3 is made up of 15 amino acids. V was shortened by 5 bases and J by 0 bases, with 11 bases between the two germline ends. CDR1 is SGHDT, CDR2 YYEEEE, per germline. Written as DNA, the CDR3 is TGTGCCAGCAGAGTTGGCAGGGCGAACACCGGGGAGCTGTTTTTT. It encodes CASRVGRANTGELFF.

This sequence joins TRBV4-3 and TRBJ2-1; possible D gene TRBD2, 6 bases. V lost 4 bases, J lost 6 bases, and 13 bases lay in between. The CDR3 contains 14 residues. In germline, CDR1 is LGHNA, CDR2 YSLEER. The CDR3 nucleotides read TGCGCCAGCAGCCCATTGACTAGTACCAATGAGCAGTTCTTC. Translating it yields CASSPLTSTNEQFF.

The chain is built from TRBV5-6 and TRBJ2-7, with TRBD1 matching 7 bases. CDR1 and CDR2 (germline): SGHDT, YYEEEE. CDR3 length: 13 amino acids. V lost 3 bases to trimming and J lost 9 bases; unmatched junction nucleotides: 9. CDR3 in amino acids: CASSSNTGVPQYF. CDR3 nucleotides: TGTGCCAGCAGCTCTAATACAGGGGTTCCGCAGTACTTC.

This clonotype was seen ten or more times. CDR3 nucleotide sequence: TGTGCCAGCACAGGGGTAGGCTATGGCTACACCTTC. It encodes CASTGVGYGYTF. This sequence joins TRBV2 and TRBJ1-2, with D possibly matching TRBD1 (6 bases). Trimming took 7 bases from V and 4 from J, leaving 10 bases between them. Germline V lookup: CDR1 SNHLY, CDR2 FYNNEI. The CDR3 covers 12 residues.

This clonotype was observed a handful of times. Here the CDR3 reads CASKLTGLGNSPLHF. The DNA of the CDR3 is TGTGCCAGCAAACTTACAGGGCTGGGTAATTCACCCCTCCACTTT. J is TRBJ1-6 and V is TRBV6-1, with D maybe TRBD1 (6 bases). V lost 7 bases and J 6 bases, leaving 16 bases between the germline ends. In germline, CDR1 is MNHNS, CDR2 SASEGT. This CDR3 is 15 amino acids long.

Concerning this clonotype itself: A much larger clone sits a single nucleotide away, making a read error possible. The rearrangement uses TRBV27 and TRBJ2-2; 10 nucleotides line up with TRBD1. CDR1 and CDR2 from the germline V gene are MNHEY and SMNVEV (reference sequence). CDR3 length: 14 residues. The CDR3 DNA sequence: TGTGCCAGCAACCGACAGGGGGCCACCGGGGAGCTGTCTTTT. It is translated as CASNRQGATGELSF.

This clonotype was picked up many times. The chain has TRBV2 and TRBJ1-2; 7 bases agree with TRBD1. The germline V gene has CDR1 SNHLY and CDR2 FYNNEI. V lost 2 bases, J lost 6 bases, and 3 bases stayed unmatched. The CDR3 is made up of 13 amino acids. Here the CDR3 reads CASSETRGNGYTF. The CDR3 nucleotides read TGTGCCAGCAGTGAAACCAGGGGGAATGGCTACACCTTC.

The table lists this clonotype with many counts. The V call is TRBV30, the J call TRBJ1-1, with D possibly being TRBD1 (6 bases). Trimming removed 4 bases from V and 11 bases from J, with 17 bases in between. Germline CDR1 GTSNPN, CDR2 SVGIG (reference sequence). CDR3 size: 12 residues. CDR3 DNA sequence: TGTGCCTGGAAACAGGGCGACCTACGGGCTTTCTTT. It encodes CAWKQGDLRAFF.